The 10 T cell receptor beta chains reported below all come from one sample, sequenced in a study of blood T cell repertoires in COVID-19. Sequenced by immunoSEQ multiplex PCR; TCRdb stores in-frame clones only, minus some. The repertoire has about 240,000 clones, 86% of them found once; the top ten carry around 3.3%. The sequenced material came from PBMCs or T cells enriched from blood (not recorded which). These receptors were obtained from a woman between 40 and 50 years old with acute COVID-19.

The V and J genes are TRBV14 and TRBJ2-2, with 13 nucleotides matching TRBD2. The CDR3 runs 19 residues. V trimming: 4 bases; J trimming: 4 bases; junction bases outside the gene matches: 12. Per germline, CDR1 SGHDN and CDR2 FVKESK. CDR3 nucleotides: TGTGCCAGCAGCCGAATCCGACTAGCGGGGGGATCCTCCACCGGGGAGCTGTTTTTT. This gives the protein CASSRIRLAGGSSTGELFF.

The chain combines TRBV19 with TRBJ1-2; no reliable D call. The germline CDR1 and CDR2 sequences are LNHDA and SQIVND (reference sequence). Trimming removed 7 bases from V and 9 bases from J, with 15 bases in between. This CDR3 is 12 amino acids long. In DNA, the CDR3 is TGTGCCAGTACCTATACGGGGTCTAGCTACACCTTC. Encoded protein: CASTYTGSSYTF.

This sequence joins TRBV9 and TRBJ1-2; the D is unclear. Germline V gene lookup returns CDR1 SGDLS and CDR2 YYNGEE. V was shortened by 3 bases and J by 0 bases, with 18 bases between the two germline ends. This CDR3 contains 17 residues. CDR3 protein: CASSATSSSSPNYGYTF. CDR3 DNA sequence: TGTGCCAGCAGCGCTACGAGTAGCAGTTCTCCTAACTATGGCTACACCTTC.

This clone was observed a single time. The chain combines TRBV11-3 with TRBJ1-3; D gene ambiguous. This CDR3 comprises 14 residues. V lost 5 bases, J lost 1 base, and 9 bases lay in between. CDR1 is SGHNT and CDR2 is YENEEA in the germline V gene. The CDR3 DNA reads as TGTGCCAGCAGCCCAAGCCCATCTGGAAACACCATATATTTT. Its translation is CASSPSPSGNTIYF.

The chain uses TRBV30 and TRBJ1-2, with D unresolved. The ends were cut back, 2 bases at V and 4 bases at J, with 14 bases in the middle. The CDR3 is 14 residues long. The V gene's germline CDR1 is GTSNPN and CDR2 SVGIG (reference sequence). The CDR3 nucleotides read TGTGCCTGGAGTCCCCGGTATCCAGGCTATGGCTACACCTTC. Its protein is CAWSPRYPGYGYTF.

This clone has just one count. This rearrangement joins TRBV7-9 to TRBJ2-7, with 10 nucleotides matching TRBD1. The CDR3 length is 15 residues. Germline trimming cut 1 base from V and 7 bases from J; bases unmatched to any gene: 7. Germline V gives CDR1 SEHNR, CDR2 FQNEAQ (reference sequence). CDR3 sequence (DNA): TGTGCCAGCAGCTTAGGCGGGACAGGGGCCGAAGAGCAGTACTTC. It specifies CASSLGGTGAEEQYF.

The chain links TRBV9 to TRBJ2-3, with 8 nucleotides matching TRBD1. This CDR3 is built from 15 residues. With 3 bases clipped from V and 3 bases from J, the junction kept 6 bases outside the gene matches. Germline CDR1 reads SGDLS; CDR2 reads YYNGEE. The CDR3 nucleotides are TGTGCCAGCAGCGCCCGGACAGGGATAACAGATACGCAGTATTTT. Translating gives CASSARTGITDTQYF.

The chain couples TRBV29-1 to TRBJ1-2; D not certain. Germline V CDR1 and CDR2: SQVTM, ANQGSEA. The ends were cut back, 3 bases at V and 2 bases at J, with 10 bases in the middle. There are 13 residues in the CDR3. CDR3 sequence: CSVDSTRNYGYTF. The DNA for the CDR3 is TGCAGCGTTGATTCGACCAGGAACTATGGCTACACCTTC. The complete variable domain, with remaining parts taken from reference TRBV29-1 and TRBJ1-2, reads SAVISQKPSRDICQRGTSLTIQCQVDSQVTMMFWYRQQPGQSLTLIATANQGSEATYESGFVIDKFPISRPNLTFSTLTVSNMSPEDSSIYLCSVDSTRNYGYTFGSGTRLTVV.

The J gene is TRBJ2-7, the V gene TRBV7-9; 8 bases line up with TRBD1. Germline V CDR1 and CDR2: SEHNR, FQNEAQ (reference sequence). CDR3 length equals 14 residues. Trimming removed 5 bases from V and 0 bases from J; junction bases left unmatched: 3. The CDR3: CASSRTGSSYEQYF. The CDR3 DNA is TGTGCCAGCAGCAGGACAGGGAGCTCCTACGAGCAGTACTTC.

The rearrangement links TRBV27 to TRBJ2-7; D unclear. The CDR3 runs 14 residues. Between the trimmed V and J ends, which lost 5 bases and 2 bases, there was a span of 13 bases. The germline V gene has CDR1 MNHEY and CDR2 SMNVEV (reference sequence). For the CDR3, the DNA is TGTGCCAGCAGTCCCCTGAGGCGCACCTACGAGCAGTACTTC. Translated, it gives CASSPLRRTYEQYF.